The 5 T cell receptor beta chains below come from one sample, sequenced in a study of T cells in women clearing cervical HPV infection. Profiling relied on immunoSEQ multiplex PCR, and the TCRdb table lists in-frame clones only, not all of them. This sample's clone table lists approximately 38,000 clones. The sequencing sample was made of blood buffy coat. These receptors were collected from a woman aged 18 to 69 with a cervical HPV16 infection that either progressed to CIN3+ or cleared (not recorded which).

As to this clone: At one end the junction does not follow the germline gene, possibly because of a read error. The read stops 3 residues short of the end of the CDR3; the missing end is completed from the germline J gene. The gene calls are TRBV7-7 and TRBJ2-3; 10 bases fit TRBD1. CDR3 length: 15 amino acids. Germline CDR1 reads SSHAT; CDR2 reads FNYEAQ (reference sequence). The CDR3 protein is CASSLTTGGLETQYF. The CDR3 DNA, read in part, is TGTGCTAGCAGCTTAACGACAGGGGGCTTAGAGACG. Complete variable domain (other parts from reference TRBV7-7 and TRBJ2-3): GAGVSQSPRYKVTKRGQDVTLRCDPISSHATLYWYQQALGQGPEFLTYFNYEAQPDKSGLPSDRFSAERPEGSISTLTIQRTEQRDSAMYRCASSLTTGGLETQYFGPGTRLTVL.

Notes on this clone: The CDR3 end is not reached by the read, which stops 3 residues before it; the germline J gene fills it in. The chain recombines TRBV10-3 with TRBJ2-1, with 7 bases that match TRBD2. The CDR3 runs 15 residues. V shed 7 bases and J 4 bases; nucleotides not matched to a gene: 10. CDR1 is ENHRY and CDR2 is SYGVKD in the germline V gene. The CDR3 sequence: CAITPSSGGYNEQFF. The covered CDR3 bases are TGTGCCATCACCCCTTCTAGCGGTGGATACAATGAG.

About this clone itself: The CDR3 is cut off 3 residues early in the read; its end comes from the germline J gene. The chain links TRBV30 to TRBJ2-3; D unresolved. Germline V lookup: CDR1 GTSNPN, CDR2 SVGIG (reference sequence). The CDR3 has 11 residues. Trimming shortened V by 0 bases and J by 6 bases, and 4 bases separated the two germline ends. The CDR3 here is CAWSVGDTQYF. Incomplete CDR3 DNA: TGTGCCTGGAGTGTAGGGGATACG.

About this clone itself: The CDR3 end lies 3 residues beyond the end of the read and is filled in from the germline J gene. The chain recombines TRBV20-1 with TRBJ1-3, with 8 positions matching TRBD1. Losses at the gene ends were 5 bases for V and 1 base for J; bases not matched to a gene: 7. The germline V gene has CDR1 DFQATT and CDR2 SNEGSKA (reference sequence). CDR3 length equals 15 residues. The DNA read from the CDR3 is TGCAGTGCTTTTACCAGGGGGCGGTCTGGAAACACC. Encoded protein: CSAFTRGRSGNT. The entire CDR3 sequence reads CSAFTRGRSGNTIYF.

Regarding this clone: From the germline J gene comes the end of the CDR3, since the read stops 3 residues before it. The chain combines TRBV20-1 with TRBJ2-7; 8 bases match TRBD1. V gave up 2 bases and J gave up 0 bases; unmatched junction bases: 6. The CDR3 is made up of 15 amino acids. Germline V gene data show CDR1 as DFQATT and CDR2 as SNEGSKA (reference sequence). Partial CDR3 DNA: TGCAGTGCTAGACCGACAGGGGTAAGCTCCTACGAG. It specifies CSARPTGVSSYE. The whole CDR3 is CSARPTGVSSYEQYF.